These 25 T cell receptor beta chains were sequenced from one sample in a study of cytomegalovirus exposure and HLA in healthy donors listed by TCRdb under 2017. Receptor amplification or capture employed the immunoSEQ multiplex PCR assay. A mixture of 60 forward primers for TCR Vbeta segments and 13 reverse primers for TCR Jbeta segments was used in the multiplex PCR. TCRdb obtained this table from immuneACCESS and retained in-frame rearrangements with V and J assigned. These tables miss some clones; where compared with another copy, unresolved V genes account for less than half of the shortfall, and the remainder is unexplained. This sample holds some 150,000 clones; roughly 80% were observed only once. The leading ten clones occupy about 5% of the sample. The sequenced sample was PBMCs. The receptors derive from a woman aged 50 to 60 in good health and CMV-seropositive.

V is TRBV27 and J is TRBJ1-5; no clear D. This CDR3 comprises 15 residues. Trimming took off 5 bases at V and 4 bases at J, with 15 bases between the two ends. CDR1 is MNHEY, CDR2 SMNVEV, per germline (reference sequence). The CDR3 reads CASSPYSPGNQPQHF. As DNA, the CDR3 is TGTGCCAGCAGTCCTTACAGCCCTGGGAATCAGCCCCAGCATTTT.

This clone was seen a handful of times. This chain links TRBV2 with TRBJ2-1, with 11 nucleotides matching TRBD2. V lost 4 bases, J lost 4 bases, and 3 bases stayed unmatched. The CDR3 covers 15 residues. Germline-derived CDR1 and CDR2 are SNHLY and FYNNEI. CDR3: CASSVRLAGYNEQFF. DNA for the CDR3: TGTGCCAGCAGTGTCCGACTAGCGGGGTACAATGAGCAGTTCTTC.

The genes are TRBV6-5 and TRBJ2-2, with 8 bases matching TRBD2. The V and J ends lost 6 bases and 6 bases, in that order; junction bases with no gene match: 9. This CDR3 comprises 15 residues. CDR1 and CDR2 (germline): MNHEY, SVGAGI. This CDR3 reads CASSPSGSSAGELFF. In DNA, the CDR3 is TGTGCCAGCAGCCCGAGCGGGAGCAGTGCCGGGGAGCTGTTTTTT.

The genes are TRBV13 and TRBJ1-3, with a tentative D call TRBD1 (6 bases). With 6 bases removed from V and 1 base from J, the gap between germline ends came to 10 bases. The germline gives CDR1 PRHDT, CDR2 FYEKMQ (reference sequence). The CDR3 runs to 14 residues. The CDR3 spells CASRKQGSGNTIYF. The CDR3, as DNA: TGTGCCAGCAGGAAGCAGGGGTCTGGAAACACCATATATTTT.

This clone was observed a single time. The J gene is TRBJ2-3, the V gene TRBV6-6, with D possibly being TRBD2 (6 bases). Trimming shortened V by 11 bases and J by 2 bases, and 11 bases separated the two germline ends. There are 12 residues in the CDR3. Germline values: CDR1 MNHNY, CDR2 SVGAGI (reference sequence). CDR3 loop: CASEGPTDTQYF. As DNA, the CDR3 is TGTGCCTCGGAGGGCCCCACAGATACGCAGTATTTT.

The table lists this clone with a few counts. The chain joins TRBV5-1 to TRBJ2-7; the match to TRBD1 covers 10 bases. The length of the CDR3 is 14 residues. The germline gives CDR1 SGHRS, CDR2 YFSETQ. Losses at the gene ends were 4 bases for V and 7 bases for J; bases not matched to a gene: 8. The CDR3 DNA sequence: TGCGCCAGCAGCCCGGGACAGGGGCTTGGAGAGCAGTACTTC. This sequence encodes CASSPGQGLGEQYF.

The chain combines TRBV7-2 with TRBJ1-1, with 7 bases aligning to TRBD1. Germline loops: CDR1 SGHTA, CDR2 FQGNSA. The CDR3 loop spans 16 amino acids. Trimming at V came to 4 bases and at J to 5 bases, leaving 13 bases not matched to a gene. The CDR3 bases are TGTGCCAGCAGCTCGACAGGGTTAGACAGATCGACTGAAGCTTTCTTT. Amino acid sequence: CASSSTGLDRSTEAFF.

The V gene is TRBV7-2, the J gene TRBJ2-5; D possibly corresponds to TRBD1 (5 bases). With 5 bases removed from V and 5 bases from J, the gap between germline ends came to 12 bases. CDR3 length equals 13 residues. Germline values: CDR1 SGHTA, CDR2 FQGNSA. The CDR3 DNA reads as TGTGCCAGCAGCCCACGTGGGGCGGAGACCCAGTACTTC. Amino acid sequence: CASSPRGAETQYF.

By sample fraction, this clone is medium-sized. V gene TRBV11-2 combines with J gene TRBJ2-1, with a weak D call TRBD2 (5 bases). Germline CDR1 SGHAT, CDR2 FQNNGV. CDR3 length: 17 residues. The germline V and J ends were trimmed by 1 base and 5 bases, with 18 bases remaining between them. The CDR3: CASSLAPGGLRNNEQFF. Written as DNA, the CDR3 is TGTGCCAGCAGCTTAGCCCCAGGCGGACTGAGGAACAATGAGCAGTTCTTC.

This clone was recorded once. Other nucleotide sequences from this sample produce the same CDR3. This sequence joins TRBV7-2 and TRBJ1-2, with D perhaps matching TRBD1 (6 bases). The CDR3 is 15 amino acids. Germline V gene sequence: CDR1 SGHTA, CDR2 FQGNSA. V lost 1 base, J lost 0 bases, and 9 bases lay in between. The CDR3 DNA sequence: TGTGCCAGCAGCTTAGAACAGGGCGCTAACTATGGCTACACCTTC. Amino acid sequence: CASSLEQGANYGYTF.

The rearrangement joins TRBV12-2 to TRBJ2-5; TRBD2 was called by the table and not checked on the DNA. TRBV12-2 is shown as a pseudogene. CDR3 length: 18 residues. CDR3 residues: CASRHPSGDGPWQETQYF. CDR3 coding DNA: TGTGCAAGTCGCCACCCTAGCGGGGACGGACCATGGCAAGAGACCCAGTACTTC.

The table lists this clone with a few counts. The chain couples TRBV6-6 to TRBJ1-5; D gene unclear. CDR3 length: 15 residues. Germline V gene data show CDR1 as MNHNY and CDR2 as SVGAGI (reference sequence). Trimming left V 2 bases short and J 2 bases short, with 10 bases between. The CDR3 region is CASSYRVIGNQPQHF. In nucleotides, the CDR3 is TGTGCCAGCAGTTACCGGGTAATAGGCAATCAGCCCCAGCATTTT.

This clone was seen more than once but under ten times. The chain recombines TRBV28 with TRBJ2-7, with TRBD1 matching over 9 bases. J gave up 5 bases and V 6 bases, and 8 bases lay outside the gene matches. Germline CDR1 MDHEN, CDR2 SYDVKM. CDR3 length equals 14 residues. The CDR3 protein is CASREQGAGHEQYF. The CDR3 DNA is TGTGCCAGCAGGGAACAGGGGGCGGGTCACGAGCAGTACTTC.

CDR3 sequence: CASSQDRNRESEQYF. The CDR3 DNA reads TGCGCCAGCAGCCAAGATCGGAACAGGGAATCCGAGCAGTACTTC. The chain recombines TRBV4-3 with TRBJ2-7; weak D call: TRBD1 (6 bases). V lost 0 bases and J lost 6, with 15 bases in between. Germline CDR1 is LGHNA and CDR2 is YSLEER. The CDR3 has 15 amino acids.

The chain has TRBV5-1 and TRBJ2-7; D unclear. The CDR3 has 12 amino acids. V was trimmed by 4 bases and J by 3 bases, leaving 8 bases between them. Germline V gives CDR1 SGHRS, CDR2 YFSETQ. CDR3 bases: TGCGCCAGCAGCCTGACTGGCTACGAGCAGTACTTC. It encodes CASSLTGYEQYF. The full variable domain, rest sourced from reference TRBV5-1 and TRBJ2-7, is KAGVTQTPRYLIKTRGQQVTLSCSPISGHRSVSWYQQTPGQGLQFLFEYFSETQRNKGNFPGRFSGRQFSNSRSEMNVSTLELGDSALYLCASSLTGYEQYFGPGTRLTVT.

V gene TRBV7-3 combines with J gene TRBJ2-1, with TRBD2 matching over 9 bases. J was trimmed by 6 bases and V by 4 bases; bases with no gene match: 13. CDR1 is SGHTA and CDR2 is FQGTGA in the germline V gene. CDR3 length: 17 residues. DNA of the CDR3: TGTGCCAGCAGCTCTACCTTAGCGGGAGTGGGAGGCAATGAGCAGTTCTTC. Amino acid sequence: CASSSTLAGVGGNEQFF.

This clone was seen only once. The chain joins TRBV28 to TRBJ2-7; D ambiguous. Germline-derived CDR1 and CDR2 are MDHEN and SYDVKM. This CDR3 has 10 residues. V lost 8 bases to trimming and J lost 4 bases, with 6 bases between them. The CDR3 here is CASGLYEQYF. The CDR3 DNA sequence: TGTGCCAGCGGGCTTTACGAGCAGTACTTC. Filled out from reference TRBV28 and TRBJ2-7, the complete variable domain reads DVKVTQSSRYLVKRTGEKVFLECVQDMDHENMFWYRQDPGLGLRLIYFSYDVKMKEKGDIPEGYSVSREKKERFSLILESASTNQTSMYLCASGLYEQYFGPGTRLTVT.

The V and J genes are TRBV19 and TRBJ2-5; TRBD1 matches 7 bases. Looked up from germline, CDR1 is LNHDA and CDR2 is SQIVND (reference sequence). Trimming cost V 3 bases and J 6 bases; bases outside gene matches: 16. This CDR3 contains 17 residues. The CDR3: CASSIRVGQGETKTQYF. As DNA, the CDR3 is TGTGCCAGTAGTATTCGAGTCGGCCAGGGGGAAACGAAGACCCAGTACTTC.

CDR3 amino acids: CASSYERDSSYEQYF. Here the CDR3 DNA reads TGTGCCAGCAGCTACGAGAGGGACAGCTCCTACGAGCAGTACTTC. V is TRBV5-4 and J is TRBJ2-5; 7 bases map to TRBD1. The end of the DNA aligns better with TRBJ2-7, so the J call may be wrong. The CDR3 is 15 residues long. CDR1 and CDR2 (germline): SGHNT, YYREEE (reference sequence).

The V and J genes are TRBV28 and TRBJ2-7; the D gene is possibly TRBD1 (5 bases). Germline V gene lookup returns CDR1 MDHEN and CDR2 SYDVKM. The CDR3 sequence is 13 residues long. V shed 3 bases and J shed 2 bases, with 8 bases lying between them. The CDR3, as DNA: TGTGCCAGCAGTTTTGTCAGGGCCTACGAGCAGTACTTC. It specifies CASSFVRAYEQYF.

The CDR3 protein is CASISPGYTGELFF. The CDR3 DNA reads TGTGCCAGCATTTCTCCAGGGTACACCGGGGAGCTGTTTTTT. The V call is TRBV28, the J call TRBJ2-2; D might be TRBD1 (5 bases). The germline V gene encodes CDR1 MDHEN and CDR2 SYDVKM. V gave up 7 bases and J gave up 3 bases, with 12 bases separating them. The CDR3 contains 14 residues.

V gene TRBV25-1 combines with J gene TRBJ2-5; D is unclear. The V end lost 6 bases, the J end lost 6 bases, and 11 bases lay between the germline ends. CDR3 length: 12 amino acids. CDR1 is MGHDK and CDR2 is SYGVNS in the germline V gene. CDR3 residues: CASRWQFQTQYF. The CDR3 bases are TGTGCCAGCAGGTGGCAGTTCCAGACCCAGTACTTC.

This chain links TRBV9 with TRBJ2-2; 7 bases map to TRBD2. This CDR3 has 17 amino acids. The V and J ends lost 4 bases and 0 bases, in that order; junction bases with no gene match: 9. Germline CDR1 reads SGDLS; CDR2 reads YYNGEE. The CDR3 protein is CASSWGGDPANTGELFF. For the CDR3, the DNA is TGTGCCAGCAGCTGGGGGGGGGATCCAGCGAACACCGGGGAGCTGTTTTTT.

This chain uses TRBV19 with TRBJ2-7, with D tentatively TRBD1 (5 bases). V lost 0 bases, J lost 2 bases, and 8 bases lay in between. The CDR3 sequence is 14 residues long. The germline V gene encodes CDR1 LNHDA and CDR2 SQIVND (reference sequence). DNA of the CDR3: TGTGCCAGTAGTATAGATTGGGGCACCTACGAGCAGTACTTC. The encoded protein is CASSIDWGTYEQYF.

This sequence joins TRBV29-1 and TRBJ2-7; 9 positions match TRBD2. In germline, CDR1 is SQVTM, CDR2 ANQGSEA. The CDR3 contains 12 residues. V lost 7 bases to trimming and J lost 3 bases; unmatched junction nucleotides: 4. The CDR3 region has the DNA TGCAGCGCTGGGACTAGCTACTACGAGCAGTACTTC. Its protein is CSAGTSYYEQYF.